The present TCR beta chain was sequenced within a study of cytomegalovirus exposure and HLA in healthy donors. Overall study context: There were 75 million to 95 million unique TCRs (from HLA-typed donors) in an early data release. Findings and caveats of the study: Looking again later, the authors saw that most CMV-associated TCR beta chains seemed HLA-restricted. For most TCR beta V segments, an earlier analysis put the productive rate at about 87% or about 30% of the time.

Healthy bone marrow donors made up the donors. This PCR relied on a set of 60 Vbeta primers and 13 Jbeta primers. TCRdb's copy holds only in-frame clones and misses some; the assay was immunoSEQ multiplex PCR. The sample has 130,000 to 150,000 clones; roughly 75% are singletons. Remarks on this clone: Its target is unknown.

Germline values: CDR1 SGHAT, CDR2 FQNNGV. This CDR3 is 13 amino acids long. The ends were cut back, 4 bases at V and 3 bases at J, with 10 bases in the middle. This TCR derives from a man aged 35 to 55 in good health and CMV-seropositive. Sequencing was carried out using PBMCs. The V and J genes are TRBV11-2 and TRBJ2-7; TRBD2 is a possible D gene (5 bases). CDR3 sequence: CASSYAEGYEQYF. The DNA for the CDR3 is TGTGCCAGCAGCTACGCAGAGGGCTACGAGCAGTACTTC.